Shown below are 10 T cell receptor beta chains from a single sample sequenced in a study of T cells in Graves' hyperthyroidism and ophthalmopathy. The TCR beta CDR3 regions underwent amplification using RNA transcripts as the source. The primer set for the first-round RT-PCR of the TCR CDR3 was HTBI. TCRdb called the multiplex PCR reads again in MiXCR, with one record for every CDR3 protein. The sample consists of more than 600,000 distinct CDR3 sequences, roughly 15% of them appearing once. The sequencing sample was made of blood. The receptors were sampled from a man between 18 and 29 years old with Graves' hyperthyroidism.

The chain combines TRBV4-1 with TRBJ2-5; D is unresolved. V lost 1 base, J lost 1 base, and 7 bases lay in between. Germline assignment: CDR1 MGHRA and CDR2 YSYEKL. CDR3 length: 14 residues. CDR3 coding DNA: TGCGCCAGCAGCCAAGGGTCGGTCCAAGAGACCCAGTACTTC. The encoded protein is CASSQGSVQETQYF.

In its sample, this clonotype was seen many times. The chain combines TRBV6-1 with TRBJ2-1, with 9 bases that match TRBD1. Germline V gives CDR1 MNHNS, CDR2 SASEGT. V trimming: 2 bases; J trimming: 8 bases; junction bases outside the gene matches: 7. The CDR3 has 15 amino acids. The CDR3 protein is CASSERRQGVDEQFF. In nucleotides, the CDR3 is TGTGCCAGCAGTGAACGTAGACAGGGGGTAGATGAGCAGTTCTTC.

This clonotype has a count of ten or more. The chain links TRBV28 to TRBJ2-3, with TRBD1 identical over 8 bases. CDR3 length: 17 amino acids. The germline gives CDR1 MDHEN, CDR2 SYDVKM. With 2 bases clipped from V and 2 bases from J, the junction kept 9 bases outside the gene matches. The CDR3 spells CASSLGSGGEATDTQYF. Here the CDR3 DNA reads TGTGCCAGCAGTTTAGGGTCAGGGGGCGAGGCCACAGATACGCAGTATTTT.

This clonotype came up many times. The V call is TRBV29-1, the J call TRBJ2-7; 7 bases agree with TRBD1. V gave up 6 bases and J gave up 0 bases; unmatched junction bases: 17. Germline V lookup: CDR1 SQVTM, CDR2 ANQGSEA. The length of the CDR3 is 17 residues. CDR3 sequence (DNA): TGCAGCGTCATTGGACAGGAAGGAGACCGTAGCTCCTACGAGCAGTACTTC. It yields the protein CSVIGQEGDRSSYEQYF.

For the CDR3, the DNA is TGCAGTGCTGAAGCCAGGGTGGGGAATTCACCCCTCCACTTT. It translates to CSAEARVGNSPLHF. The genes are TRBV20-1 and TRBJ1-6; TRBD1 might be the D (5 bases). This CDR3 contains 14 residues. The V and J ends lost 5 bases and 7 bases respectively, with 15 bases between them. Germline V gene lookup returns CDR1 DFQATT and CDR2 SNEGSKA (reference sequence).

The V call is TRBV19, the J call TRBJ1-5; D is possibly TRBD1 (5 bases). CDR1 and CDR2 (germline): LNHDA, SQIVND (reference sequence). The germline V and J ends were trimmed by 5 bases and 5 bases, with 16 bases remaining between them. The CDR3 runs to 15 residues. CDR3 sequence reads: CASSQGGSGDQPQHF. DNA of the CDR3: TGTGCCAGTAGTCAGGGAGGGTCGGGAGATCAGCCCCAGCATTTT.

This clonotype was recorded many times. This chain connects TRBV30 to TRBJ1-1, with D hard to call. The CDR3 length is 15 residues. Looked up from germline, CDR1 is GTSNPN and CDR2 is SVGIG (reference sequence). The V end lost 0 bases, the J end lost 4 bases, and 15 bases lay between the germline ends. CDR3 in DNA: TGTGCCTGGAGTGTGGCGCCAACGCTTGGCACTGAAGCTTTCTTT. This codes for CAWSVAPTLGTEAFF.

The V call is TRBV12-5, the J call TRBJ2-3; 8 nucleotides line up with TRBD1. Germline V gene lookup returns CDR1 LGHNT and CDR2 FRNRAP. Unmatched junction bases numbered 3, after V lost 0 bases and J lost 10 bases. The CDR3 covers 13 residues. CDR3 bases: TGTGCTAGTGGTTTGGTACTACAGGGGGCGCAGTATTTT. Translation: CASGLVLQGAQYF.

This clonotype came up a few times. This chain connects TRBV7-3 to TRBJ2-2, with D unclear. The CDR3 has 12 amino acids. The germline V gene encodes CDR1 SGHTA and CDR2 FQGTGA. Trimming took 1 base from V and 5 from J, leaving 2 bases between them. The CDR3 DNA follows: TGTGCCAGCAGCTTAATAACCGGGGAGCTGTTTTTT. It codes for CASSLITGELFF.

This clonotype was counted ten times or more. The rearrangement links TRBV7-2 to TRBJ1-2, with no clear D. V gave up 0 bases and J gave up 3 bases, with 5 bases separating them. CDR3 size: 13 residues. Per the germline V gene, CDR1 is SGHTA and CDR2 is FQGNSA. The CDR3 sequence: CASSLAADYGYTF. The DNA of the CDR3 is TGTGCCAGCAGCTTAGCGGCAGACTATGGCTACACCTTC.